This TCR beta chain was retrieved from a study of T cells in Graves' hyperthyroidism and ophthalmopathy. V dropped 6 bases and J dropped 6; count of bases not matched to a gene: 12. This CDR3 contains 15 residues. Per germline, CDR1 MNHEY and CDR2 SVGEGT. From RNA transcripts, TCR beta CDR3 regions were amplified. The HTBI primer set drove a first-round RT-PCR of the TCR CDR3. MiXCR was run by TCRdb on the multiplex PCR reads, yielding one entry per CDR3 protein. The repertoire consists of roughly 380,000 distinct CDR3 sequences, with approximately 12% occurring once and the leading ten covering about 20%.

The TCR sequence derives from a man aged 30-40 years with Graves' hyperthyroidism that later progressed to Graves' ophthalmopathy. The chain recombines TRBV6-2 or TRBV6-3 with TRBJ2-7, with 9 positions matching TRBD1. Sequencing was performed on blood. Here the CDR3 reads CASRSSGTGISEQYF. The CDR3 region has the DNA TGTGCCAGCAGGTCCTCCGGGACAGGGATCAGCGAGCAGTACTTC.